These 7 T cell receptor beta chains originate from one sample sequenced in a study of CD8 T cells in ankylosing spondylitis. MiXCR, run by TCRdb on the 5' RACE reads, gives a single entry per CDR3 protein. In the table there are roughly 130,000 distinct CDR3 sequences, 12% to 15% of which are singletons. The sequenced sample consisted of blood, either unsorted or a sorted T cell fraction (not recorded which). The receptors shown here come from a female donor with ankylosing spondylitis or in good health (not recorded which).

This clonotype has just a few counts. A much larger clone lies a single base off, so this may be a read error. The chain combines TRBV7-2 with TRBJ2-5; D uncertain. Germline values: CDR1 SGHTA, CDR2 FQGNSA. The CDR3 has 11 residues. V lost 1 base to trimming and J lost 7 bases, with 4 bases between them. The CDR3 bases are TGTGCCAGCAGCTTAGTCTGGACCCAGTACTTC. Encoded protein: CASSLVWTQYF.

There are many counts of this clonotype. This CDR3 reads CASRTNNEKLFF. The DNA of the CDR3 is TGTGCCAGCAGGACGAATAATGAAAAACTGTTTTTT. The rearrangement links TRBV4-2 to TRBJ1-4; D is unresolved. This CDR3 spans 12 amino acids. Germline values: CDR1 LGHNA, CDR2 YNFKEQ. V was pared by 6 bases and J by 4 bases, with 6 bases between.

This clonotype occurred many times. The V and J genes are TRBV20-1 and TRBJ1-4; possible D gene TRBD1, 5 bases. Trimming removed 5 bases from V and 0 bases from J, with 16 bases in between. Germline V gene lookup returns CDR1 DFQATT and CDR2 SNEGSKA (reference sequence). The CDR3 extends over 16 amino acids. CDR3 residues: CSAPNREGATNEKLFF. CDR3 nucleotide sequence: TGCAGTGCTCCGAATCGAGAAGGGGCAACTAATGAAAAACTGTTTTTT.

In this sample, this clonotype turned up a few times. The chain links TRBV7-6 to TRBJ2-2; weak D call: TRBD1 (5 bases). Germline V gene lookup returns CDR1 SGHVS and CDR2 FNYEAQ. V was cut by 8 bases and J by 1 base, with 11 bases left in between. CDR3 length: 14 residues. CDR3 bases: TGTGCCAGCGGCCAACAGGTGAACACCGGGGAGCTGTTTTTT. Translated, it gives CASGQQVNTGELFF.

V usage is TRBV12-3 or TRBV12-4 and J usage is TRBJ1-2; no firm D call. The CDR3 extends over 12 amino acids. V lost 6 bases and J 6 bases, leaving 11 bases between the germline ends. CDR3 residues: CASSSGKHGYTF. CDR3 bases: TGTGCCAGCAGCTCGGGGAAGCATGGCTACACCTTC.

This clonotype has more than one count but fewer than ten. V and J are TRBV27 and TRBJ1-2, with D uncertain. The CDR3 spans 14 residues. Per germline, CDR1 MNHEY and CDR2 SMNVEV (reference sequence). Trimming shortened V by 5 bases and J by 4 bases, and 14 bases separated the two germline ends. In nucleotides, the CDR3 is TGTGCCAGCAGTCCCTCTATAGGCCCCTATGGCTACACCTTC. Encoded protein: CASSPSIGPYGYTF.

This clonotype came up many times. V is TRBV29-1 and J is TRBJ2-3; D ambiguous. The CDR3 contains 11 residues. The V gene lost 4 bases and the J gene lost 1 base, with 3 bases spanning the gap. Germline V gene data show CDR1 as SQVTM and CDR2 as ANQGSEA. The DNA of the CDR3 is TGCAGCGTTGGTGGCACAGATACGCAGTATTTT. Translating it yields CSVGGTDTQYF.